This entry lists 5 T cell receptor beta chains sequenced from one sample in a study of identical twins (dated by TCRdb to the mid-2010s). Libraries were prepared through 5' RACE. The data were produced on an Illumina HiSeq 2000. In TCRdb, the public reads were trimmed at Q25 with fastp and aligned with MiXCR, with productive beta chains retained. Every distinct CDR3 protein forms one entry, paired with its most common genes and DNA. Within this sample are roughly 1,500,000 distinct CDR3 sequences, with around 33% of them counted one time only. The ten largest account for 0.25% to 0.3% of the sample. The sequencing sample was made of cord blood. The receptor source for this set is a newborn girl in good health.

The CDR3: CASSYPRTSKNEQFF. The CDR3, as DNA: TGTGCCAGCAGTTACCCGCGGACTAGCAAGAATGAGCAGTTCTTC. The genes are TRBV6-2 or TRBV6-3 and TRBJ2-1; 8 bases agree with TRBD2. With 2 bases clipped from V and 7 bases from J, the junction kept 7 bases outside the gene matches. This CDR3 is built from 15 residues. Germline lookup yields CDR1 MNHEY and CDR2 SVGEGT.

Ten or more counts support this clonotype. The chain uses TRBV2 and TRBJ1-2; D not certain. This CDR3 is built from 12 residues. CDR1 SNHLY and CDR2 FYNNEI come from the germline V gene. The ends were cut back, 3 bases at V and 9 bases at J, with 11 bases in the middle. The CDR3 bases are TGTGCCAGCAGTGACTCCAGGTCGCGCTACACCTTC. Translated: CASSDSRSRYTF.

V and J are TRBV5-5 and TRBJ1-5, with 9 bases fitting TRBD1. V shed 4 bases and J 4 bases; nucleotides not matched to a gene: 3. CDR3 size: 14 residues. The germline V gene encodes CDR1 SGHKS and CDR2 YYEKEE (reference sequence). The CDR3 spells CASSRTGENQPQHF. Here the CDR3 DNA reads TGTGCCAGCAGCCGGACAGGGGAGAATCAGCCCCAGCATTTT.

This rearrangement joins TRBV20-1 to TRBJ2-7; 8 bases are a match to TRBD2. This CDR3 has 14 amino acids. J was trimmed by 1 base and V by 6 bases; bases with no gene match: 8. The germline V gene encodes CDR1 DFQATT and CDR2 SNEGSKA (reference sequence). DNA of the CDR3: TGCAGTGCCCTCCGGGAGGGCCCTTCCTACGAGCAGTACTTC. Translated, it gives CSALREGPSYEQYF.

The J gene is TRBJ1-2, the V gene TRBV20-1; 9 nucleotides line up with TRBD1. J lost 7 bases, V lost 1 base, and 4 bases had no gene match. This CDR3 spans 13 amino acids. Germline-derived CDR1 and CDR2 are DFQATT and SNEGSKA (reference sequence). The CDR3 loop is CSARVGQGTGYTF. Written as DNA, the CDR3 is TGCAGTGCTAGAGTGGGACAGGGAACTGGCTACACCTTC.